These 32 T cell receptor beta chains originate from one sample sequenced in a study of shared clonotypes between healthy human individuals. Repertoires were generated with immunoSEQ multiplex PCR, while TCRdb's copy carries only in-frame clones and drops some. The sample shows around 2,000,000 clones, about 92% of them seen only once. CD45RO-negative cells were positively selected for CCR7, leaving out terminally differentiated effector memory CD45RA+ cells. The sequencing sample was made of naive CD8+ T cells from PBMCs. The receptor set was obtained from a man aged 18 to 30 in good health. Some clones in this sample may be carry-over from other donors' samples.

The rearrangement joins TRBV2 to TRBJ1-1; TRBD1 aligns across 7 bases. With 7 bases clipped from V and 7 bases from J, the junction kept 9 bases outside the gene matches. CDR3 size: 13 residues. Germline assignment: CDR1 SNHLY and CDR2 FYNNEI. CDR3 loop: CASTRRQGSEAFF. The DNA of the CDR3 is TGTGCCAGCACCCGAAGACAGGGTAGTGAAGCTTTCTTT.

For the CDR3, the DNA is TGTGCCAGCAGTTTGATTACAGTATCTAGCACAGATACGCAGTATTTT. Amino acids: CASSLITVSSTDTQYF. The genes are TRBV27 and TRBJ2-3; D ambiguous. CDR3 length equals 16 residues. Trimming took off 3 bases at V and 0 bases at J, with 13 bases between the two ends. Germline V CDR1 and CDR2: MNHEY, SMNVEV (reference sequence).

The genes are TRBV6-5 and TRBJ1-2; D gene unclear. V was clipped by 5 bases and J by 6 bases, with 16 bases between them. This CDR3 is 14 amino acids long. CDR1 is MNHEY, CDR2 SVGAGI, per germline. CDR3 sequence reads: CASSNPRENHGYTF. The DNA for the CDR3 is TGTGCCAGCAGTAACCCTCGGGAGAACCATGGCTACACCTTC.

The chain recombines TRBV27 with TRBJ1-1, with D perhaps matching TRBD1 (5 bases). CDR1 MNHEY and CDR2 SMNVEV come from the germline V gene (reference sequence). This CDR3 has 13 amino acids. Trimming shortened V by 3 bases and J by 6 bases, and 11 bases separated the two germline ends. CDR3 sequence reads: CASSLAVGAEAFF. In DNA form, the CDR3 reads TGTGCCAGCAGTTTGGCGGTGGGGGCTGAAGCTTTCTTT.

On this clone: This sample includes further DNA sequences coding for the same CDR3. This chain uses TRBV28 with TRBJ2-3; D is unclear. The germline V and J ends were trimmed by 3 bases and 0 bases, with 7 bases remaining between them. Germline V gene lookup returns CDR1 MDHEN and CDR2 SYDVKM. The CDR3 sequence is 14 residues long. In DNA, the CDR3 is TGTGCCAGCAGTTTTGAGGAGAGCACAGATACGCAGTATTTT. This encodes CASSFEESTDTQYF. Combining the CDR3 with reference TRBV28 and TRBJ2-3 gives the whole variable domain DVKVTQSSRYLVKRTGEKVFLECVQDMDHENMFWYRQDPGLGLRLIYFSYDVKMKEKGDIPEGYSVSREKKERFSLILESASTNQTSMYLCASSFEESTDTQYFGPGTRLTVL.

CDR3 sequence (DNA): TGTGCCAGCAGCGTAGCTATGAGCGATGAGCAGTTCTTC. It specifies CASSVAMSDEQFF. The genes are TRBV9 and TRBJ2-1; D unclear. The CDR3 spans 13 residues. Looked up from germline, CDR1 is SGDLS and CDR2 is YYNGEE. V was trimmed by 0 bases and J by 8 bases, leaving 9 bases between them.

Points on this clone: This sample also contains other DNA sequences that code for the same CDR3. The V gene is TRBV19, the J gene TRBJ2-2; D is ambiguous. CDR1 LNHDA and CDR2 SQIVND come from the germline V gene (reference sequence). The CDR3 has 12 amino acids. Trimming removed 6 bases at V and 2 bases at J, with 4 bases between. This chain's CDR3 is CASSANTGELFF. As DNA, the CDR3 is TGTGCCAGTAGCGCAAACACCGGGGAGCTGTTTTTT.

This chain connects TRBV6-5 to TRBJ2-7; 9 nucleotides align to TRBD2. Germline-derived CDR1 and CDR2 are MNHEY and SVGAGI. The CDR3 loop spans 14 amino acids. V dropped 2 bases and J dropped 4; count of bases not matched to a gene: 3. In DNA form, the CDR3 reads TGTGCCAGCAGTTACACGGGACTAGCTTACGAGCAGTACTTC. It translates to CASSYTGLAYEQYF.

The sample holds one count of this clone. J is TRBJ2-5 and V is TRBV7-8; TRBD1 agrees at 10 bases. CDR1 is SGHVS and CDR2 is FQNEAQ in the germline V gene. The CDR3 covers 15 residues. V was clipped by 4 bases and J by 5 bases; unmatched bases: 7. CDR3 bases: TGTGCCAGCAGCTACGACAGGGGGCTAGGCGAGACCCAGTACTTC. Residues: CASSYDRGLGETQYF.

With regard to this clone: Other nucleotide sequences in the sample specify the same CDR3. The chain employs TRBV7-9 and TRBJ2-1, with no clear D. Trimming took 1 base from V and 6 from J, leaving 7 bases between them. Germline loops: CDR1 SEHNR, CDR2 FQNEAQ (reference sequence). The CDR3 totals 13 residues. CDR3 protein: CASSLGPSNEQFF. CDR3 DNA: TGTGCCAGCAGCTTAGGTCCCAGCAATGAGCAGTTCTTC.

This clone appeared a few times. In the same sample, other DNA sequences code for this CDR3. This chain connects TRBV5-1 to TRBJ2-7; maybe TRBD1 (7 bases). This CDR3 has 13 residues. Trimming left V 3 bases short and J 4 bases short, with 11 bases between. The germline gives CDR1 SGHRS, CDR2 YFSETQ. The CDR3 nucleotides are TGCGCCAGCAGCTGGGGGGACAGTTACGAGCAGTACTTC. Amino acid sequence: CASSWGDSYEQYF.

The chain combines TRBV4-3 with TRBJ1-2; D not certain. The length of the CDR3 is 16 residues. From germline, CDR1 is LGHNA and CDR2 YSLEER. Trimming cost V 0 bases and J 1 base, with 12 bases left between them. The CDR3 loop reads CASSQDRVLNNYGYTF. DNA for the CDR3: TGCGCCAGCAGCCAAGATCGAGTGCTAAATAACTATGGCTACACCTTC.

This clone was seen more than once but under ten times. The chain joins TRBV2 to TRBJ1-1; D gene uncertain. The germline V gene has CDR1 SNHLY and CDR2 FYNNEI. V was trimmed by 6 bases and J by 1 base, leaving 9 bases between them. The CDR3 covers 13 residues. The CDR3 loop reads CASRRSENTEAFF. DNA for the CDR3: TGTGCCAGCAGGAGGTCAGAGAACACTGAAGCTTTCTTT.

The rearrangement uses TRBV7-8 and TRBJ2-7; no firm D call. V gave up 5 bases and J gave up 1 base, with 15 bases separating them. The CDR3 consists of 15 residues. The germline V gene has CDR1 SGHVS and CDR2 FQNEAQ. The CDR3 DNA is TGTGCCAGCAGCCTGGACCATAAAGGTTCCTACGAGCAGTACTTC. It codes for CASSLDHKGSYEQYF.

This rearrangement joins TRBV2 to TRBJ1-5, with D possibly being TRBD1 (5 bases). V lost 6 bases to trimming and J lost 0 bases, with 12 bases between them. Germline V lookup: CDR1 SNHLY, CDR2 FYNNEI. The CDR3 is made up of 15 amino acids. The CDR3 DNA sequence: TGTGCCAGCAGAGAGCCAGGGTATAGCAATCAGCCCCAGCATTTT. Protein sequence: CASREPGYSNQPQHF.

V usage is TRBV7-9 and J usage is TRBJ1-2; weak D call: TRBD1 (5 bases). CDR3 size: 16 residues. V was clipped by 1 base and J by 2 bases, with 14 bases between them. The V gene's germline CDR1 is SEHNR and CDR2 FQNEAQ (reference sequence). CDR3 in DNA: TGTGCCAGCAGCTTAGAAGCGGGCTGGGACAACTATGGCTACACCTTC. Translated: CASSLEAGWDNYGYTF.

The CDR3 here is CASSPSGTSEAFF. CDR3 DNA: TGTGCCAGCAGCCCCTCGGGGACGAGTGAAGCTTTCTTT. The chain employs TRBV9 and TRBJ1-1, with a tentative D call TRBD1 (5 bases). Germline V CDR1 and CDR2: SGDLS, YYNGEE. V was pared by 4 bases and J by 7 bases, with 14 bases between. CDR3 size: 13 residues.

V gene TRBV19 combines with J gene TRBJ2-7; D remains ambiguous. The CDR3 consists of 14 residues. Germline values: CDR1 LNHDA, CDR2 SQIVND (reference sequence). V lost 5 bases to trimming and J lost 1 base, with 12 bases between them. CDR3 coding DNA: TGTGCCAGTAGTTTCAATCCCGCGTCCTACGAGCAGTACTTC. Residues: CASSFNPASYEQYF. The whole variable domain, filled in from reference TRBV19 and TRBJ2-7, reads DGGITQSPKYLFRKEGQNVTLSCEQNLNHDAMYWYRQDPGQGLRLIYYSQIVNDFQKGDIAEGYSVSREKKESFPLTVTSAQKNPTAFYLCASSFNPASYEQYFGPGTRLTVT.

J is TRBJ2-5 and V is TRBV19; 8 positions match TRBD1. The CDR3 spans 12 residues. V gave up 8 bases and J gave up 2 bases; unmatched junction bases: 1. The V gene's germline CDR1 is LNHDA and CDR2 SQIVND (reference sequence). The CDR3 sequence is CASGTGQETQYF. The CDR3 nucleotides are TGTGCCAGTGGGACAGGACAAGAGACCCAGTACTTC.

This clone was recorded only once. J is TRBJ1-1 and V is TRBV7-2; no clear D gene. The CDR3 consists of 12 residues. V gave up 0 bases and J gave up 6 bases, with 5 bases separating them. Germline V gives CDR1 SGHTA, CDR2 FQGNSA. The CDR3 loop is CASSLAGAEAFF. The CDR3 DNA follows: TGTGCCAGCAGCTTAGCCGGGGCTGAAGCTTTCTTT.

This clone was observed a handful of times. This specimen includes other DNA sequences encoding the same CDR3. This chain connects TRBV28 to TRBJ2-2, with D possibly called TRBD1 or TRBD2 (5 bases each). The length of the CDR3 is 14 residues. The germline CDR1 and CDR2 sequences are MDHEN and SYDVKM. V lost 3 bases and J lost 1, with 6 bases in between. In DNA form, the CDR3 reads TGTGCCAGCAGTTTGGGGGAGAACACCGGGGAGCTGTTTTTT. Its translation: CASSLGENTGELFF.

This sequence joins TRBV2 and TRBJ1-2; no clear D gene. Between the trimmed V and J ends, which lost 4 bases and 3 bases, there was a span of 9 bases. The CDR3 contains 13 residues. The germline V gene has CDR1 SNHLY and CDR2 FYNNEI. The CDR3 bases are TGTGCCAGCAGTGTCACAGTCTACTATGGCTACACCTTC. It is translated as CASSVTVYYGYTF.

The chain is built from TRBV7-9 and TRBJ2-7; 12 positions agree with TRBD1. CDR1 SEHNR and CDR2 FQNEAQ come from the germline V gene (reference sequence). The CDR3 runs to 15 residues. Losses at the gene ends were 5 bases for V and 5 bases for J; bases not matched to a gene: 7. The DNA for the CDR3 is TGTGCCAGCAGCGGCCGGGACAGGGGGCTGAACGAGCAGTACTTC. Amino acids: CASSGRDRGLNEQYF.

The rearrangement links TRBV27 to TRBJ2-1; D may be TRBD1 or TRBD2 (5 bases each). Germline values: CDR1 MNHEY, CDR2 SMNVEV (reference sequence). The length of the CDR3 is 15 residues. Between the trimmed V and J ends, which lost 7 bases and 2 bases, there was a span of 15 bases. The CDR3: CASMPGPGTYNEQFF. CDR3 nucleotides: TGTGCCAGCATGCCGGGGCCAGGGACCTACAATGAGCAGTTCTTC.

This chain uses TRBV6-6 with TRBJ2-7; 7 positions agree with TRBD2. V dropped 1 base and J dropped 2; count of bases not matched to a gene: 5. The CDR3 runs to 15 residues. Germline V CDR1 and CDR2: MNHNY, SVGAGI (reference sequence). CDR3 in DNA: TGTGCCAGCAGTTACTTTGTGGGGACTACCTACGAGCAGTACTTC. Amino acid sequence: CASSYFVGTTYEQYF.

This rearrangement joins TRBV19 to TRBJ1-2; 8 positions match TRBD1. The V segment lost 4 bases and the J segment 4 bases; nucleotides outside the gene matches: 8. The CDR3 length is 15 residues. CDR1 and CDR2 from the germline V gene are LNHDA and SQIVND (reference sequence). The CDR3 bases are TGTGCCAGTAGTACTCCGACAGGGGCCGTCTATGGCTACACCTTC. It specifies CASSTPTGAVYGYTF.

The rearrangement links TRBV6-6 to TRBJ2-7; TRBD1 aligns across 8 bases. Trimming took 5 bases from V and 7 from J; bases not matched to a gene: 13. The CDR3 sequence is 15 residues long. Germline V gene lookup returns CDR1 MNHNY and CDR2 SVGAGI (reference sequence). CDR3: CASSPAGTGSTEQYF. CDR3 sequence (DNA): TGTGCCAGCAGTCCGGCCGGGACAGGTTCGACTGAGCAGTACTTC.

The rearrangement links TRBV6-4 to TRBJ2-7; TRBD1 matches at 10 bases. CDR1 MRHNA and CDR2 SNTAGT come from the germline V gene. Germline trimming cut 8 bases from V and 1 base from J; bases unmatched to any gene: 8. The CDR3 is 15 amino acids. The CDR3 coding sequence is TGTGCCAGCTGGGGACAGGGGAAAATGTCCTACGAGCAGTACTTC. This encodes CASWGQGKMSYEQYF.

This chain joins TRBV7-2 and TRBJ2-1; 8 nucleotides align to TRBD2. V shed 3 bases, J shed 8 bases, and the junction held 3 bases outside the gene matches. The CDR3 runs to 13 residues. The germline gives CDR1 SGHTA, CDR2 FQGNSA. Here the CDR3 DNA reads TGTGCCAGCAGCTTGGGACTAGGCGATGAGCAGTTCTTC. This sequence encodes CASSLGLGDEQFF.

The chain uses TRBV27 and TRBJ2-7, with 9 bases identical to TRBD1. Germline trimming cut 7 bases from V and 4 bases from J; bases unmatched to any gene: 11. CDR1 and CDR2 from the germline V gene are MNHEY and SMNVEV (reference sequence). The CDR3 is 15 residues long. CDR3 amino acids: CASTGTGTGIYEQYF. CDR3 nucleotides: TGTGCCAGCACGGGGACCGGGACAGGGATTTACGAGCAGTACTTC.

The chain joins TRBV10-3 to TRBJ2-7, with 11 positions matching TRBD2. The junction had 11 bases not matched to a gene; V was cut back by 3 bases and J by 4 bases. The CDR3 loop spans 17 amino acids. Germline-derived CDR1 and CDR2 are ENHRY and SYGVKD. CDR3 sequence (DNA): TGTGCCATCAGTGACCCTCGACTAGCGGGAAAGAGGTACGAGCAGTACTTC. This sequence encodes CAISDPRLAGKRYEQYF.

This clone showed up just once. Relative to the germline gene, one junction end is altered; a read error may explain this. The rearrangement links TRBV5-1 to TRBJ2-5, with D possibly TRBD2 on 5 matching bases. CDR3 length: 16 residues. The germline gives CDR1 SGHRS, CDR2 YFSETQ. In DNA form, the CDR3 reads TGCGCAAGCAAGCAGGCGGGCGCGGGCTCTGAAGAGACCCAGTACTTC. Its protein is CASKQAGAGSEETQYF.